This TCR beta chain was observed in a study of spatial heterogeneity in lung cancer. Study-level points and caveats: Expanded intratumoral alpha and beta TCR counts tracked tumor mutation counts.

Germline CDR1 SGHRS, CDR2 YFSETQ. The V gene lost 0 bases and the J gene lost 0 bases, with 6 bases spanning the gap. The CDR3 is made up of 15 amino acids. MiXCR was run by TCRdb on the 5' RACE reads, yielding one entry per CDR3 protein. Found here are approximately 12,000 distinct CDR3 sequences, roughly 4.6% of them singletons; the top ten hold approximately 25%. This sample's time point: sample taken at primary tumor resection. By sample share, this clonotype is medium-sized. Its target is not known. A library prepared for alpha chains yielded this beta chain as an off-target read; its size is of little meaning.

V is TRBV5-1 and J is TRBJ1-4, with unresolved D. The specimen was lung tumor tissue, collected at surgery. The sequence came from a male donor with early-stage non-small cell lung cancer. This chain's CDR3 is CASSLGTATNEKLFF. Written as DNA, the CDR3 is TGCGCCAGCAGCTTGGGTACAGCAACTAATGAAAAACTGTTTTTT.